These 12 T cell receptor beta chains were all obtained from the same sample, sequenced in a study of OX40 agonist ivuxolimab in advanced cancers. Only in-frame clones appear in the TCRdb table, and some are missing; sequencing was by immunoSEQ multiplex PCR. The repertoire includes 35,000 to 40,000 clones, around 85% of them detected once, and under 45% sits in the top ten. The source material was CD4+ or CD8+ T cells sorted from blood, sampled in a trial of the OX40 agonist ivuxolimab. These receptors were taken from an adult with an advanced solid tumor such as melanoma, head and neck, liver or kidney cancer.

The chain joins TRBV7-3 to TRBJ2-2, with unresolved D. Germline values: CDR1 SGHTA, CDR2 FQGTGA. V was pared by 2 bases and J by 7 bases, with 8 bases between. This CDR3 is 13 amino acids long. The CDR3 protein is CASSLGFSGELFF. The DNA of the CDR3 is TGTGCCAGCAGCTTAGGGTTTAGCGGGGAGCTGTTTTTT. Complete variable domain (other parts from reference TRBV7-3 and TRBJ2-2): GAGVSQTPSNKVTEKGKYVELRCDPISGHTALYWYRQSLGQGPEFLIYFQGTGAADDSGLPNDRFFAVRPEGSVSTLKIQRTERGDSAVYLCASSLGFSGELFFGEGSRLTVL.

The V gene is TRBV6-4, the J gene TRBJ2-1, with D tentatively TRBD2 (5 bases). The CDR3 has 13 residues. CDR1 MRHNA and CDR2 SNTAGT come from the germline V gene. V dropped 0 bases and J dropped 16 bases, with 16 bases sitting between them. CDR3 DNA sequence: TGTGCCAGCAGTGACTCCTCGACTAAAATCGAATTCTTC. Translation: CASSDSSTKIEFF.

This chain uses TRBV7-9 with TRBJ2-3; D not certain. The CDR3 contains 12 residues. Germline assignment: CDR1 SEHNR and CDR2 FQNEAQ (reference sequence). The germline V and J ends were trimmed by 5 bases and 2 bases, with 5 bases remaining between them. The CDR3 region has the DNA TGTGCCAGCAGCAGTTCCACAGATACGCAGTATTTT. Protein product: CASSSSTDTQYF.

This rearrangement joins TRBV5-1 to TRBJ2-5, with a tentative D call TRBD2 (5 bases). CDR1 is SGHRS and CDR2 is YFSETQ in the germline V gene. The CDR3 has 13 amino acids. Trimming took off 1 base at V and 5 bases at J, with 9 bases between the two ends. The CDR3 loop is CASSLFPGETQYF. As DNA, the CDR3 is TGCGCCAGCAGCTTGTTTCCGGGGGAGACCCAGTACTTC.

The CDR3 sequence is CASSRQAGGTEAFF. The DNA of the CDR3 is TGTGCCAGCAGTCGACAGGCAGGGGGCACTGAAGCTTTCTTT. The chain links TRBV6-5 to TRBJ1-1; 7 nucleotides agree with TRBD1. This CDR3 contains 14 residues. CDR1 is MNHEY and CDR2 is SVGAGI in the germline V gene. V lost 5 bases to trimming and J lost 4 bases; unmatched junction nucleotides: 7.

The chain carries TRBV18 and TRBJ1-4; D is unclear. Germline CDR1 reads KGHSH; CDR2 reads LQKENI. Trimming cost V 4 bases and J 4 bases, with 13 bases left between them. The CDR3 length is 15 residues. The CDR3 spells CASSRKSQDNEKLFF. The CDR3 nucleotides are TGTGCCAGCTCACGGAAAAGCCAGGATAATGAAAAACTGTTTTTT.

This clone was observed a handful of times. The gene calls are TRBV19 and TRBJ2-1, with 11 bases fitting TRBD1. With V trimmed by 4 bases and J by 4 bases, 6 bases remained unmatched. The CDR3 contains 16 residues. Germline V lookup: CDR1 LNHDA, CDR2 SQIVND (reference sequence). The CDR3 DNA reads TGTGCCAGTAGTACCCTCCGGGACAGGGGGTACAATGAGCAGTTCTTC. It translates to CASSTLRDRGYNEQFF.

The rearrangement links TRBV30 to TRBJ2-3, with TRBD2 identical over 8 bases. V lost 5 bases to trimming and J lost 2 bases; unmatched junction nucleotides: 15. The CDR3 has 17 residues. Germline CDR1 GTSNPN, CDR2 SVGIG (reference sequence). The CDR3 sequence: CAWDGGLREDSTDTQYF. CDR3 nucleotide sequence: TGTGCCTGGGATGGGGGGTTGCGGGAGGACTCCACAGATACGCAGTATTTT.

V usage is TRBV7-3 and J usage is TRBJ2-1; 7 nucleotides align to TRBD2. Trimming removed 3 bases from V and 4 bases from J; junction bases left unmatched: 6. Germline V gives CDR1 SGHTA, CDR2 FQGTGA. The CDR3 covers 15 residues. In DNA, the CDR3 is TGTGCCAGCAGCTTTAGCGGGTGGTCATACAATGAGCAGTTCTTC. The encoded protein is CASSFSGWSYNEQFF.

The J gene is TRBJ2-1, the V gene TRBV19; D call uncertain. The germline V and J ends were trimmed by 1 base and 7 bases, with 14 bases remaining between them. The germline gives CDR1 LNHDA, CDR2 SQIVND (reference sequence). The CDR3 runs to 15 residues. CDR3 coding DNA: TGTGCCAGTAGTATAGGTAGCAGGCTTACGAATGAGCAGTTCTTC. The encoded protein is CASSIGSRLTNEQFF.

This chain connects TRBV5-3 to TRBJ2-3; D gene unclear. TRBV5-3 is known as an ORF, though its function is uncertain. The CDR3 is 12 residues long. V was trimmed by 0 bases and J by 7 bases, leaving 6 bases between them. The CDR3 region is CARSLGFYTQYF. Here the CDR3 DNA reads TGTGCCAGAAGCTTGGGATTTTATACGCAGTATTTT.

The rearrangement links TRBV18 to TRBJ2-5; a weak D match, TRBD1 (6 bases). The CDR3 is 15 residues long. Per germline, CDR1 KGHSH and CDR2 LQKENI. Trimming removed 4 bases at V and 1 base at J, with 13 bases between. CDR3: CASSLAGTSQETQYF. In DNA, the CDR3 is TGTGCCAGCTCACTAGCCGGGACAAGCCAAGAGACCCAGTACTTC. Using reference TRBV18 and TRBJ2-5 for the parts outside the CDR3, the full variable domain is NAGVMQNPRHLVRRRGQEARLRCSPMKGHSHVYWYRQLPEEGLKFMVYLQKENIIDESGMPKERFSAEFPKEGPSILRIQQVVRGDSAAYFCASSLAGTSQETQYFGPGTRLLVL.